A selection of T cell receptor beta chains follows, all from one sample in a study of T cell repertoires in cytomegalovirus infection. TCRdb re-analysed the reads in MiXCR, keeping a single row per CDR3 protein. The table lists 170,000 or so distinct CDR3 sequences, 13% to 15% of them singletons. Sequenced: PBMCs. These receptors all come from a human donor in good health (CMV status not recorded). Some clones in this sample may be carry-over from other donors' samples. Both conserved end residues are part of each CDR3. Fields, in order: clone size, D gene, J gene, V gene, CDR3 protein, CDR3 DNA. D genes are given only for firm matches. Not all rows give a size; the values are once, few, many and, for expanded clones, a class.

>many|TRBD2|TRBJ2-3|TRBV5-4
CASRLTSGTVDTQYF
TGTGCCAGCAGGTTGACTAGCGGGACGGTAGATACGCAGTATTTT
>.|.|TRBJ2-5|TRBV29-1
CSVRSGETQYF
TGCAGCGTTCGGTCTGGGGAGACCCAGTACTTC
>few|TRBD2|TRBJ2-5|TRBV28
CASTREGGETQYF
TGTGCCAGCACCCGGGAGGGGGGAGAGACCCAGTACTTC
>few|TRBD1|TRBJ1-4|TRBV2
CASSQDFRDSGEKLFF
TGTGCCAGCAGCCAAGATTTCCGGGACAGCGGTGAAAAACTGTTTTTT
>.|.|TRBJ2-7|TRBV28
CASGDSSEWQYF
TGTGCCAGCGGGGACTCTTCAGAGTGGCAGTACTTC
>many|.|TRBJ2-3|TRBV6-2/TRBV6-3
CASSYFPTTDTQYF
TGTGCCAGCAGTTACTTCCCGACCACAGATACGCAGTATTTT
>few|TRBD1|TRBJ1-3|TRBV10-3
CAISTGTGPPGNTIYF
TGTGCCATCAGCACCGGGACAGGGCCTCCTGGAAACACCATATATTTT
>.|.|TRBJ2-7|TRBV25-1
CASSESQAPRRGEQYF
TGTGCCAGCAGTGAATCCCAGGCCCCTCGGCGGGGTGAGCAGTACTTC
>.|TRBD1|TRBJ1-5|TRBV5-1
CASSYQGARNQPQHF
TGCGCCAGCAGTTACCAGGGGGCGCGGAATCAGCCCCAGCATTTT
>.|.|TRBJ2-5|TRBV15
CATSRLGGGNQETQYF
TGTGCCACCAGCAGACTGGGGGGGGGCAACCAAGAGACCCAGTACTTC
>many|TRBD2|TRBJ2-7|TRBV7-8
CASSLVAGGYSYEQYF
TGTGCCAGCAGCTTAGTGGCGGGGGGTTATTCCTACGAGCAGTACTTC
>few|TRBD1|TRBJ2-3|TRBV29-1
CSVEGGTGETGTQYF
TGCAGCGTTGAAGGAGGGACAGGGGAAACGGGTACGCAGTATTTT
>.|.|TRBJ2-1|TRBV19
CASGYRAYNEQFF
TGTGCCAGTGGGTACAGGGCCTACAATGAGCAGTTCTTC